The clone carrying this TCR beta chain was detected once. This specimen belongs to a study of blood T cell repertoires in COVID-19. For the study at large: From T cells, B-cell-depleted T cells, or PBMCs came the material, which was cDNA or gDNA.

Germline trimming cut 5 bases from V and 3 bases from J; bases unmatched to any gene: 2. Germline lookup yields CDR1 MDHEN and CDR2 SYDVKM. This CDR3 has 13 residues. TCRdb keeps only in-frame clones here, not all; method: immunoSEQ multiplex PCR. The profile shows about 64,000 clones, about nine tenths of them singletons. This receptor was identified in a woman aged 55-69 years with COVID-19, enrolled during active disease. The J gene is TRBJ1-1, the V gene TRBV28; TRBD1 matches at 8 bases. Material: peripheral blood. The CDR3 DNA reads TGTGCCAGCAGTCCGGACAGGGACACTGAAGCTTTCTTT. This translates into CASSPDRDTEAFF.